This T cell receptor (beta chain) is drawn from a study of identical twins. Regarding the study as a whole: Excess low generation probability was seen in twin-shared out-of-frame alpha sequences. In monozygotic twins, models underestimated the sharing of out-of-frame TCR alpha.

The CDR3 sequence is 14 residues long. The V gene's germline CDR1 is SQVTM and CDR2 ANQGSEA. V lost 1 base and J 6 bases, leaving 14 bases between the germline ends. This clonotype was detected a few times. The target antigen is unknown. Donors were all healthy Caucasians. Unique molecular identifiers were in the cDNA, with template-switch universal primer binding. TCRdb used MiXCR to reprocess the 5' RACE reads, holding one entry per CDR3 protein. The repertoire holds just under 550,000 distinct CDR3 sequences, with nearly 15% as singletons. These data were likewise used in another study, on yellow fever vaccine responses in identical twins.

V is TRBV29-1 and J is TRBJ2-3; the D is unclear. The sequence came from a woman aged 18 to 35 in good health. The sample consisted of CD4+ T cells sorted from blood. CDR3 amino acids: CSVEGSKKRDTQYF. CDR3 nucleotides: TGCAGCGTTGAAGGGAGCAAGAAGAGGGATACGCAGTATTTT.